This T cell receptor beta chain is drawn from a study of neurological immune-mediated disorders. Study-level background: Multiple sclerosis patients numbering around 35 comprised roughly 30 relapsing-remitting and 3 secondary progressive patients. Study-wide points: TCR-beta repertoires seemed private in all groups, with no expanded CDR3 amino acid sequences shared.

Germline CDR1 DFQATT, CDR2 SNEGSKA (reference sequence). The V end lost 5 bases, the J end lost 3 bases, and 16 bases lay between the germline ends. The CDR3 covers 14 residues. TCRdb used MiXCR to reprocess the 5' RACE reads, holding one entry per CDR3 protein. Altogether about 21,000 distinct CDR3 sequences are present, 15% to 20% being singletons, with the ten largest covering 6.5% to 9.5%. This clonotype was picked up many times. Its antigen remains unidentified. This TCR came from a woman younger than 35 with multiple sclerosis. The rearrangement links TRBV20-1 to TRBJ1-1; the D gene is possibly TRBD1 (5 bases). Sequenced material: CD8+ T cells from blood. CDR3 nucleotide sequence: TGCAGTGCTGCCCCGGACACAAAGTACACTGAAGCTTTCTTT. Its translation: CSAAPDTKYTEAFF.